The 10 T cell receptor beta chains below come from one sample, sequenced in a study of blood T cell repertoires in COVID-19. The data were produced by immunoSEQ multiplex PCR, yet TCRdb's version contains in-frame clones alone and is incomplete. This table has 200,000 to 250,000 clones, 86% appearing once. Material: PBMCs or T cells enriched from blood (not recorded which). These receptors were collected from a woman aged 50 to 60 in a cohort exposed to, infected with or recovered from COVID-19 (not recorded which).

The V and J genes are TRBV2 and TRBJ1-4; no definite D call. V was clipped by 6 bases and J by 6 bases, with 8 bases between them. The CDR3 is 12 residues long. Germline V gene data show CDR1 as SNHLY and CDR2 as FYNNEI. The CDR3 DNA sequence: TGTGCCAGCAGCGACCGGGATGAAAAACTGTTTTTT. Its translation: CASSDRDEKLFF.

The CDR3 sequence is CASSLQGQGHGYTF. The CDR3, as DNA: TGTGCCAGCAGCTTACAAGGACAGGGACACGGCTACACCTTC. The gene calls are TRBV7-9 and TRBJ1-2; 8 nucleotides align to TRBD1. The ends lost 2 bases at V and 8 bases at J; junction bases unmatched: 7. CDR3 length equals 14 residues. From germline, CDR1 is SEHNR and CDR2 FQNEAQ (reference sequence).

The chain uses TRBV15 and TRBJ1-2; D call uncertain. The germline V gene has CDR1 LNHNV and CDR2 YYDKDF (reference sequence). V was cut by 4 bases and J by 3 bases, with 21 bases left in between. The CDR3 consists of 17 residues. CDR3 bases: TGTGCCACCAGCACCGCATTTGACAAATCGCAATACTATGGCTACACCTTC. Its translation is CATSTAFDKSQYYGYTF.

V is TRBV9 and J is TRBJ2-1, with D unclear. V lost 0 bases and J 10 bases, leaving 14 bases between the germline ends. CDR1 is SGDLS, CDR2 YYNGEE, per germline. The length of the CDR3 is 14 residues. The CDR3 bases are TGTGCCAGCAGCGTAGTTGGGCCGCCTGGGGAGCAGTTCTTC. This sequence encodes CASSVVGPPGEQFF.

This clone occurred a few times. The gene calls are TRBV30 and TRBJ1-2; D uncertain. V lost 0 bases, J lost 4 bases, and 6 bases lay in between. Germline V gives CDR1 GTSNPN, CDR2 SVGIG (reference sequence). The CDR3 contains 12 residues. The CDR3 protein is CAWSVPSYGYTF. CDR3 nucleotide sequence: TGTGCCTGGAGTGTACCCAGCTATGGCTACACCTTC. Supplemented by reference TRBV30 and TRBJ1-2, the full variable domain reads SQTIHQWPATLVQPVGSPLSLECTVEGTSNPNLYWYRQAAGRGLQLLFYSVGIGQISSEVPQNLSASRPQDRQFILSSKKLLLSDSGFYLCAWSVPSYGYTFGSGTRLTVV.

The chain combines TRBV6-5 with TRBJ2-7; D gene ambiguous. The CDR3 loop spans 11 amino acids. The V end lost 6 bases, the J end lost 4 bases, and 7 bases lay between the germline ends. Germline V gene data show CDR1 as MNHEY and CDR2 as SVGAGI. The CDR3 protein is CASRSEYEQYF. CDR3 bases: TGTGCCAGCAGGAGCGAGTACGAGCAGTACTTC.

In nucleotides, the CDR3 is TGTGCCAGCAGCTCCGAGGGGCAGGGGCGCAGGGAGCAGTACTTC. Encoded protein: CASSSEGQGRREQYF. This rearrangement joins TRBV7-2 to TRBJ2-7; the D gene is possibly TRBD1 (6 bases). Trimming took 4 bases from V and 7 from J, leaving 20 bases between them. Germline V gene data show CDR1 as SGHTA and CDR2 as FQGNSA. The CDR3 spans 15 residues. The variable domain in full, completed from reference TRBV7-2 and TRBJ2-7, reads GAGVSQSPSNKVTEKGKDVELRCDPISGHTALYWYRQSLGQGLEFLIYFQGNSAPDKSGLPSDRFSAERTGGSVSTLTIQRTQQEDSAVYLCASSSEGQGRREQYFGPGTRLTVT.

The gene calls are TRBV4-2 and TRBJ2-2, with TRBD2 as a possible D gene (7 bases). Germline lookup yields CDR1 LGHNA and CDR2 YNFKEQ. V was shortened by 0 bases and J by 5 bases, with 13 bases between the two germline ends. The CDR3 runs to 16 residues. This chain's CDR3 is CASSQEGGRMTGELFF. CDR3 DNA: TGTGCCAGCAGCCAAGAGGGGGGGCGGATGACCGGGGAGCTGTTTTTT.

The chain joins TRBV7-2 to TRBJ1-2; 8 bases are a match to TRBD1. The V gene's germline CDR1 is SGHTA and CDR2 FQGNSA. This CDR3 contains 17 residues. V gave up 1 base and J gave up 2 bases; unmatched junction bases: 9. The CDR3 is CASSLGTGRGRNYGYTF. The DNA of the CDR3 is TGTGCCAGCAGCTTAGGGACAGGGCGAGGGCGAAACTATGGCTACACCTTC.

The chain has TRBV7-9 and TRBJ1-2; D possibly corresponds to TRBD1 (5 bases). Germline V gene lookup returns CDR1 SEHNR and CDR2 FQNEAQ (reference sequence). The V gene lost 5 bases and the J gene lost 13 bases, with 17 bases spanning the gap. This CDR3 is 12 amino acids long. The chain's CDR3 is CASSPLDRYTTF. Written as DNA, the CDR3 is TGTGCCAGCAGCCCACTTGACAGATACACCACCTTC. The full variable domain, completed using reference TRBV7-9 and TRBJ1-2, is DTGVSQNPRHKITKRGQNVTFRCDPISEHNRLYWYRQTLGQGPEFLTYFQNEAQLEKSRLLSDRFSAERPKGSFSTLEIQRTEQGDSAMYLCASSPLDRYTTFGSGTRLTVV.